Following are 13 T cell receptor beta chains from one sample sequenced in a study of regulatory T cells in long-lasting Graves disease. Time point denoted: newly diagnosed GD, antithyroid drugs for less than 3 months. TCR sequences were obtained from RNA taken from PBMCs. Investigators prepared the TCR beta libraries by applying iRepertoire HTBI primers and Arm-PCR of CDR3 regions. TCRdb re-derived calls from the multiplex PCR reads in MiXCR, one entry per CDR3 protein. The data show more than 350,000 distinct CDR3 sequences, with under 15% seen just once and around 17% held by the top ten. This sample also appeared in a second study, on T cells in Graves' hyperthyroidism and ophthalmopathy.

The specimen was peripheral blood mononuclear cells (PBMCs), collected at new diagnosis, from a patient treated with antithyroid drugs. Source of these receptors: a young woman with Graves disease.

The J gene is TRBJ2-1, the V gene TRBV14; 12 bases are shared with TRBD2. The CDR3 has 14 residues. Germline assignment: CDR1 SGHDN and CDR2 FVKESK. V dropped 6 bases and J dropped 8; count of bases not matched to a gene: 5. The DNA of the CDR3 is TGTGCCAGCAGGACTAGCGGGAGAAGGTATGAGCAGTTCTTC. The encoded protein is CASRTSGRRYEQFF.

This clonotype was counted at least ten times. J is TRBJ2-7 and V is TRBV3-1; TRBD1 might be the D (6 bases). Trimming removed 5 bases at V and 2 bases at J, with 13 bases between. The CDR3 consists of 14 residues. Germline V gene lookup returns CDR1 LGHDT and CDR2 YNNKEL (reference sequence). CDR3 nucleotides: TGTGCCAGCAGCGTACAGGGTCCGACCTACGAGCAGTACTTC. It is translated as CASSVQGPTYEQYF.

V usage is TRBV20-1 and J usage is TRBJ2-1; D uncertain. CDR1 DFQATT and CDR2 SNEGSKA come from the germline V gene (reference sequence). V lost 3 bases and J 8 bases, leaving 8 bases between the germline ends. This CDR3 region has 11 residues. DNA of the CDR3: TGCAGTGCTAGTACCTCGGATGAGCAGTTCTTC. Translation gives CSASTSDEQFF.

This rearrangement joins TRBV19 to TRBJ1-2, with D maybe TRBD1 (6 bases). Trimming cost V 5 bases and J 4 bases, with 14 bases left between them. CDR1 and CDR2 from the germline V gene are LNHDA and SQIVND (reference sequence). This CDR3 is built from 14 residues. Here the CDR3 reads CASSPGGGPYGYTF. The CDR3 bases are TGTGCCAGTAGTCCGGGGGGGGGGCCCTATGGCTACACCTTC. Based on the CDR3 plus reference TRBV19 and TRBJ1-2, the full variable domain is DGGITQSPKYLFRKEGQNVTLSCEQNLNHDAMYWYRQDPGQGLRLIYYSQIVNDFQKGDIAEGYSVSREKKESFPLTVTSAQKNPTAFYLCASSPGGGPYGYTFGSGTRLTVV.

This clonotype was seen more than once but under ten times. The V gene is TRBV29-1, the J gene TRBJ1-1, with D unclear. From germline, CDR1 is SQVTM and CDR2 ANQGSEA. The CDR3 consists of 13 residues. Trimming removed 1 base from V and 4 bases from J, with 10 bases in between. In nucleotides, the CDR3 is TGCAGCGTTGAAGGGCGCCACTTCACTGAAGCTTTCTTT. Amino acids: CSVEGRHFTEAFF.

This clonotype was recorded many times. The chain recombines TRBV11-3 with TRBJ2-3, with 7 positions matching TRBD2. The V gene end was trimmed by 5 bases and the J gene end by 2 bases; junction bases not matched to a gene: 7. Germline V lookup: CDR1 SGHNT, CDR2 YENEEA. The CDR3 sequence is 15 residues long. CDR3 sequence (DNA): TGTGCCAGCAGCCAAGCAGCGGGATTCACAGATACGCAGTATTTT. It translates to CASSQAAGFTDTQYF.

This clonotype was picked up many times. The rearrangement joins TRBV20-1 to TRBJ1-5; no firm D call. The V and J ends lost 4 bases and 1 base respectively, with 11 bases between them. Germline lookup yields CDR1 DFQATT and CDR2 SNEGSKA (reference sequence). The CDR3 runs 14 residues. The CDR3 is CSATSDPSNQPQHF. The CDR3 DNA follows: TGCAGTGCTACCTCGGACCCCAGCAATCAGCCCCAGCATTTT.

This clonotype has a count of ten or more. The chain couples TRBV7-9 to TRBJ2-1; D uncertain. Trimming removed 1 base at V and 2 bases at J, with 6 bases between. Germline assignment: CDR1 SEHNR and CDR2 FQNEAQ (reference sequence). The CDR3 length is 14 residues. This chain's CDR3 is CASSLETAYNEQFF. The CDR3 DNA reads as TGTGCCAGCAGCTTAGAGACGGCCTACAATGAGCAGTTCTTC.

This clonotype was recorded only once. The V call is TRBV9, the J call TRBJ1-4; D is uncertain. Germline CDR1 SGDLS, CDR2 YYNGEE. With 4 bases removed from V and 4 bases from J, the gap between germline ends came to 11 bases. The CDR3 runs to 14 residues. CDR3 sequence reads: CASSPDISNEKLFF. The CDR3 DNA reads as TGTGCCAGCAGCCCAGACATCAGTAATGAAAAACTGTTTTTT.

This clonotype has only a few counts. The rearrangement uses TRBV20-1 and TRBJ2-7; 8 bases map to TRBD1. The CDR3 length is 14 residues. The V segment lost 5 bases and the J segment 2 bases; nucleotides outside the gene matches: 8. Per the germline V gene, CDR1 is DFQATT and CDR2 is SNEGSKA (reference sequence). The CDR3 region is CSAARGQAPYEQYF. CDR3 nucleotide sequence: TGCAGTGCTGCCAGGGGACAGGCCCCCTACGAGCAGTACTTC.

CDR3 bases: TGTGCCAGCGGTGCCCCTAGCGGGAGTGAGCAGTTCTTC. Translation: CASGAPSGSEQFF. This chain links TRBV27 with TRBJ2-1, with TRBD2 matching 10 bases. CDR1 is MNHEY, CDR2 SMNVEV, per germline (reference sequence). V was clipped by 8 bases and J by 9 bases; unmatched bases: 7. This CDR3 comprises 13 residues.

The chain recombines TRBV6-1 with TRBJ1-1; TRBD1 matches 10 bases. This CDR3 is 16 amino acids long. CDR1 MNHNS and CDR2 SASEGT come from the germline V gene. Trimming cost V 7 bases and J 5 bases; bases outside gene matches: 13. Here the CDR3 DNA reads TGTGCCAGCAAACGGGACAGGGGCCCCAAGGGTACTGAAGCTTTCTTT. Amino acids: CASKRDRGPKGTEAFF.

The CDR3 DNA sequence: TGTGCCAGCAGCCCCCGTCCCGGGGGGATCAAATGGTCTGGGGCCAACGTCCTGACTTTC. Its translation: CASSPRPGGIKWSGANVLTF. The J gene is TRBJ2-6, the V gene TRBV7-9, with 7 bases that match TRBD2. The CDR3 totals 20 residues. The J segment lost 1 base and the V segment lost 5 bases, leaving 17 bases of the junction unmatched. Germline CDR1 reads SEHNR; CDR2 reads FQNEAQ (reference sequence).